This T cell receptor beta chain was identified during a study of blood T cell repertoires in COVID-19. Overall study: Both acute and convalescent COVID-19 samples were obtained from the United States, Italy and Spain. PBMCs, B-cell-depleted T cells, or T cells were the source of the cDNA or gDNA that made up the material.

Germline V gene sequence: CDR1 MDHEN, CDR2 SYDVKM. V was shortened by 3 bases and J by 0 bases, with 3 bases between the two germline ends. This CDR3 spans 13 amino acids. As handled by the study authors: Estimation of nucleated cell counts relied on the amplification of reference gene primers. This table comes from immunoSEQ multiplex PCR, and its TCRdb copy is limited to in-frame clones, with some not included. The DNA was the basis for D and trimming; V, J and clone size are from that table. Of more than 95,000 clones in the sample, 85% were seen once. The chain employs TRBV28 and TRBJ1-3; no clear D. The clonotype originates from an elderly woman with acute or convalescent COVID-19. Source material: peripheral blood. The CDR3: CASSFLSGNTIYF. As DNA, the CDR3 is TGTGCCAGCAGTTTTCTCTCTGGAAACACCATATATTTT.